The TCR beta chain described here comes from a study of beta chain features in type 1 diabetes. Every bit of the isolated RNA underwent reverse transcription, so sequencing read expressed TCRB transcripts. The repertoire was sequenced with immunoSEQ multiplex PCR; TCRdb's copy has only in-frame clones and lacks some. The repertoire has over 500,000 clones, roughly a sixth of them found once; the top ten carry 0.093%. The clonotype comes from a man younger than 35 in good health. Sequenced: naive CD4+ T cells from blood.

Here the CDR3 reads CASSLDYGDVAEAFF. The CDR3 DNA reads as TGCGCCAGCAGCTTGGATTATGGCGACGTGGCTGAAGCTTTCTTT. The chain has TRBV5-1 and TRBJ1-1, with D uncertain. Germline values: CDR1 SGHRS, CDR2 YFSETQ. V gave up 0 bases and J gave up 6 bases, with 15 bases separating them. This CDR3 has 15 residues.